This T cell receptor beta chain was captured by sequencing in a study of blood T cell repertoires in COVID-19. As for the study in general: Spain, Italy and the United States supplied samples that represented acute and convalescent COVID-19. PBMCs, B-cell-depleted T cells, or T cells provided the cDNA or gDNA that made up the material.

Trimming removed 1 base from V and 3 bases from J, with 6 bases in between. Germline V lookup: CDR1 SNHLY, CDR2 FYNNEI. The CDR3 is made up of 14 amino acids. Methods used by the authors: Nucleated cell counts were estimated from reference gene primer amplification. This table comes from immunoSEQ multiplex PCR, and its TCRdb copy is limited to in-frame clones, with some not included. Clone size and V and J calls were adopted from that table, with D and trimming inferred from the DNA. The sample records some 350,000 clones, about 88% being singletons. The sequencing sample was made of peripheral blood. J is TRBJ2-2 and V is TRBV2; D unresolved. This receptor was identified in a human donor in a cohort sampled during active COVID-19. The CDR3 DNA reads TGTGCCAGCAGTGAAGTAGCCTACACCGGGGAGCTGTTTTTT. It translates to CASSEVAYTGELFF.